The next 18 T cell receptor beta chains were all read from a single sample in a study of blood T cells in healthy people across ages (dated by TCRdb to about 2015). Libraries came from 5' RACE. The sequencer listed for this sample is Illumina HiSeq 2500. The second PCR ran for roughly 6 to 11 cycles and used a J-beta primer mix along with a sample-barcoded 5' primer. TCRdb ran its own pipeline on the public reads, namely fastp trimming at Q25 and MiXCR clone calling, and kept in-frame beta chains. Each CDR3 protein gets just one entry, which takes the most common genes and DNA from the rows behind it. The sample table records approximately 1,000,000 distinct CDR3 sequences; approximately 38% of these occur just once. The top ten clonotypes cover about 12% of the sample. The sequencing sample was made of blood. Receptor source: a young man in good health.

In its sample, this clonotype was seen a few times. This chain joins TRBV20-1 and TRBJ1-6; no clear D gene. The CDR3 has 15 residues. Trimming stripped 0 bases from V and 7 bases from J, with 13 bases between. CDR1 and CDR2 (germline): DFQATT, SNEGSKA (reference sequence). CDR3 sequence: CSAREGSIKNSPLHF. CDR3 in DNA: TGCAGTGCTAGAGAGGGCAGCATAAAGAATTCACCCCTCCACTTT.

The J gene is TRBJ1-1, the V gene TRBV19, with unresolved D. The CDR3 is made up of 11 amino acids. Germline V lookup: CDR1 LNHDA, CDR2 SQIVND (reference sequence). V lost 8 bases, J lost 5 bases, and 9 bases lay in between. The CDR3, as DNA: TGTGCCAGTGTAAAGGGTACTGAAGCTTTCTTT. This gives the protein CASVKGTEAFF.

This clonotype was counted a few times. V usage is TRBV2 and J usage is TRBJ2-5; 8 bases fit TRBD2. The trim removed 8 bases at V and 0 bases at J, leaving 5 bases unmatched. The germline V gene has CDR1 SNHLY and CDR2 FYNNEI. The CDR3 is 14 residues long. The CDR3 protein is CASRERGNQETQYF. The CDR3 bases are TGTGCCAGCCGAGAGCGGGGGAACCAAGAGACCCAGTACTTC.

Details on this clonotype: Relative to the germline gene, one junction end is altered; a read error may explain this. The CDR3 protein is CASSQSPANYGHTF. The CDR3 DNA follows: TGCGCCAGCAGCCAAAGTCCAGCTAACTATGGCCACACCTTC. This chain links TRBV4-3 with TRBJ1-2; D not resolved. This CDR3 is built from 14 residues. Looked up from germline, CDR1 is LGHNA and CDR2 is YSLEER.

Written as DNA, the CDR3 is TGCAGTGCTAGTATACCAGGGGATCGGTATGGCTACACCTTC. Amino acid sequence: CSASIPGDRYGYTF. The chain combines TRBV20-1 with TRBJ1-2; TRBD1 might be the D (6 bases). The CDR3 is 14 amino acids. CDR1 is DFQATT and CDR2 is SNEGSKA in the germline V gene (reference sequence). V lost 3 bases, J lost 5 bases, and 16 bases lay in between.

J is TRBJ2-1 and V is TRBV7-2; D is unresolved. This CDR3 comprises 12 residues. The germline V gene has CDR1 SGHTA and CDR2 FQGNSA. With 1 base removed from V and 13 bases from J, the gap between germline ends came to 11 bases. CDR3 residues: CASSLDGETQFF. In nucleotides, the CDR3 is TGTGCCAGCAGCTTAGACGGAGAGACCCAGTTCTTC.

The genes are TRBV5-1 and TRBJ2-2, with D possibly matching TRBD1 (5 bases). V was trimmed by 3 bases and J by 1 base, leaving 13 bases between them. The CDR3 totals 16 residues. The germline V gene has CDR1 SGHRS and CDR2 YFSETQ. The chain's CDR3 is CASSSYDSLNTGELFF. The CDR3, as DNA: TGCGCCAGCAGCTCCTACGACAGCTTGAACACCGGGGAGCTGTTTTTT.

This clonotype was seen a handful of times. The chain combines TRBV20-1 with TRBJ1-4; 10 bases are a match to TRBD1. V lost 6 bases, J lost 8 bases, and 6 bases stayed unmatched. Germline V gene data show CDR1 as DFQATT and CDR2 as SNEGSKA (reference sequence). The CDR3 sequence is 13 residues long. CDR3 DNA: TGCAGTGCCTGGGGACAGGGGTGGGAAAAACTGTTTTTT. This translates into CSAWGQGWEKLFF.

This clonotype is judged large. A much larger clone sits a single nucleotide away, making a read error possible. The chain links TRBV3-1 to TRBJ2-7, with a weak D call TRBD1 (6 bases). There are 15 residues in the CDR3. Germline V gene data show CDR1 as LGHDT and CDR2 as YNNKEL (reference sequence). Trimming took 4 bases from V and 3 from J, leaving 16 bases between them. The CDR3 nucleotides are TGTGCCAGCAGCCTACACCGGGGACACTTCTACGAGCAGTACTTC. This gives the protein CASSLHRGHFYEQYF.

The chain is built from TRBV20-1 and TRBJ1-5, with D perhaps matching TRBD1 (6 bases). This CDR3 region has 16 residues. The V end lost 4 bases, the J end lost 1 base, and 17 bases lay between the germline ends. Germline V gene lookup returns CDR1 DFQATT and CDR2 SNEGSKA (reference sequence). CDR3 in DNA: TGCAGTGCTATTAAACAGGGATTCGAAAGCAATCAGCCCCAGCATTTT. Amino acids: CSAIKQGFESNQPQHF.

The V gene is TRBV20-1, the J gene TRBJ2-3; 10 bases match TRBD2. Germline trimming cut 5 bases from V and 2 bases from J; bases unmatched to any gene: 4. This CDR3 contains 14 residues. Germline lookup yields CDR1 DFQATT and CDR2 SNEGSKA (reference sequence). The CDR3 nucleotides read TGCAGTGCTCAAAGCGGGGGGGCCACAGATACGCAGTATTTT. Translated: CSAQSGGATDTQYF.

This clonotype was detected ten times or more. CDR3 nucleotide sequence: TGCAGTGCTCCGCGTGGAGGGGACAATCAGCCCCAGCATTTT. Residues: CSAPRGGDNQPQHF. This chain links TRBV20-1 with TRBJ1-5, with D possibly matching TRBD1 (5 bases). The CDR3 loop spans 14 amino acids. From germline, CDR1 is DFQATT and CDR2 SNEGSKA (reference sequence). V dropped 5 bases and J dropped 3 bases, with 14 bases sitting between them.

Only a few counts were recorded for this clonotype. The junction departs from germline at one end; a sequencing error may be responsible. CDR3 loop: CASSLGQVPNQPQHF. CDR3 DNA sequence: TGTGCCAGCAGCCTAGGACAGGTACCCAATCAGCCTCAGCATTTT. V is TRBV5-6 and J is TRBJ1-5; 7 nucleotides agree with TRBD1. The V gene's germline CDR1 is SGHDT and CDR2 YYEEEE. This CDR3 spans 15 amino acids.

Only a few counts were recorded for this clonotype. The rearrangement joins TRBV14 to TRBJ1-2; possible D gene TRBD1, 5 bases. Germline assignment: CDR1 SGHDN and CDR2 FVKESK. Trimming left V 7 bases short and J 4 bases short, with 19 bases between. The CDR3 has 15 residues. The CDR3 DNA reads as TGTGCCAGCAAATGGAGTGGGGCCCCTGGCTATGGCTACACCTTC. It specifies CASKWSGAPGYGYTF.

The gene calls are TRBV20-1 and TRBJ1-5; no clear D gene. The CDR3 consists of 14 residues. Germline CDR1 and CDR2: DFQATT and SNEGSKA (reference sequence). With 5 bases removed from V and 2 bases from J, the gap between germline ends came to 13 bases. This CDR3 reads CSAAGRGGNQPQHF. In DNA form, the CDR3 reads TGCAGTGCTGCCGGTCGTGGGGGCAATCAGCCCCAGCATTTT.

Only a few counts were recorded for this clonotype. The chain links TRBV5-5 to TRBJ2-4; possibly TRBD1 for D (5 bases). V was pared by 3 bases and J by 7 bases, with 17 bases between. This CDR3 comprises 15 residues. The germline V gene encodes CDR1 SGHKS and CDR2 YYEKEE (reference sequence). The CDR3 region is CASSSKSQGSNIQYF. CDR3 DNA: TGTGCCAGCAGCTCAAAATCCCAGGGCTCTAACATTCAGTACTTC.

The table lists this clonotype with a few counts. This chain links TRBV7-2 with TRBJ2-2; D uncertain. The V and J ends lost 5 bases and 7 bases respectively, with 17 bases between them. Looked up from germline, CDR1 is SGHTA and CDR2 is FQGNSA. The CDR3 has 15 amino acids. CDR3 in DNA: TGTGCCAGCAGCCCTAACACCGGTGGTAACGGGGAGCTGTTTTTT. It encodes CASSPNTGGNGELFF.

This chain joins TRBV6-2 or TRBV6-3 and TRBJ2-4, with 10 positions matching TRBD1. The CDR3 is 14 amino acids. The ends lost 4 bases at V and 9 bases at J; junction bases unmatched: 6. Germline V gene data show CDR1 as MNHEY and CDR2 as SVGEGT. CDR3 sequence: CASSSTGGYAIQYF. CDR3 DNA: TGTGCCAGCAGTTCGACAGGGGGCTATGCCATTCAGTACTTC.